The following is a T cell receptor beta chain sequence with its context. Sequenced by immunoSEQ multiplex PCR; TCRdb stores in-frame clones only, minus some. The sample yields over 2 million clones, just under 95% seen once. Naive-designated CD8 cells lacked CD45RO, were positively enriched for CCR7, and omitted terminally differentiated effector memory CD45RA+ cells. This specimen comes from a study of shared clonotypes between healthy human individuals. Overall study context: Aged 18 to 49, the donors were two women and a few men.

The CDR3 is 14 amino acids. The V gene's germline CDR1 is KGHSH and CDR2 LQKENI. Losses at the gene ends were 5 bases for V and 8 bases for J; bases not matched to a gene: 10. The sequencing sample was made of naive CD8+ T cells sorted from blood. V gene TRBV18 combines with J gene TRBJ1-2; 8 bases match TRBD1. The TCR comes from a man between 18 and 29 years old in good health. This CDR3 reads CASSSGQGLPGYTF. The CDR3 DNA is TGTGCCAGCTCATCTGGACAGGGACTCCCAGGCTACACCTTC. Using reference TRBV18 and TRBJ1-2 for the parts outside the CDR3, the full variable domain is NAGVMQNPRHLVRRRGQEARLRCSPMKGHSHVYWYRQLPEEGLKFMVYLQKENIIDESGMPKERFSAEFPKEGPSILRIQQVVRGDSAAYFCASSSGQGLPGYTFGSGTRLTVV.